The rows below give T cell receptor beta chains drawn from one sample of a study of blood T cell repertoires in COVID-19. Profiled with immunoSEQ multiplex PCR; TCRdb holds only in-frame clones, not every one. The sample carries 130,000 to 150,000 clones, approximately 88% recorded once. The specimen was peripheral blood. The receptors were gathered from a woman aged 45 to 65 with acute or convalescent COVID-19. Each CDR3 is given with its conserved first and last residue. A D gene is named only where the DNA matches it firmly. Clone size is not always given. Where it is, it says once, few, many or a class for expanded clones.

V gene	J gene	CDR3 length	clone size	D gene	CDR3 protein	CDR3 DNA
TRBV12-5	TRBJ1-1	15	NA	TRBD1	CASGAGQGGNTEAFF	TGTGCTAGTGGCGCGGGACAGGGAGGGAACACTGAAGCTTTCTTT
TRBV5-6	TRBJ2-4	14	once	TRBD1	CASSIQGAGYIQYF	TGTGCCAGCAGCATACAGGGGGCTGGGTACATTCAGTACTTC
TRBV6-5	TRBJ1-4	14	NA	NA	CASSTTGISEKLFF	TGTGCCAGCAGCACTACAGGGATTAGTGAAAAACTGTTTTTT
TRBV12-5	TRBJ1-5	17	NA	NA	CASGPPAGERSNQPQHF	TGTGCTAGTGGTCCCCCGGCGGGGGAACGGAGCAATCAGCCCCAGCATTTT
TRBV6-1	TRBJ2-3	19	NA	TRBD2	CASSAWEVTSGGARGTQYF	TGTGCCAGCAGTGCATGGGAGGTTACTAGCGGGGGGGCCCGGGGTACGCAGTATTTT
TRBV29-1	TRBJ2-2	18	NA	TRBD2	CSVRGTSGGLTGTGELFF	TGCAGCGTGAGGGGTACTAGCGGGGGCCTTACGGGCACCGGGGAGCTGTTTTTT
TRBV5-4	TRBJ1-1	15	NA	NA	CASSPPRGMNTEAFF	TGTGCCAGCAGCCCCCCCCGGGGGATGAACACTGAAGCTTTCTTT
TRBV4-1	TRBJ2-1	15	NA	NA	CASSFWAEGGTKQFF	TGCGCCAGCAGCTTTTGGGCCGAAGGGGGAACTAAGCAGTTCTTC
TRBV3-1/TRBV3-2	TRBJ2-3	14	NA	NA	CASSHEGAIDTQYF	TGTGCCAGCAGCCACGAGGGAGCTATAGATACGCAGTATTTT
TRBV9	TRBJ1-2	14	NA	TRBD1	CASSVDIQGASYTF	TGTGCCAGCAGCGTGGATATACAGGGGGCAAGCTACACCTTC
TRBV2	TRBJ2-2	15	NA	NA	CASTERGFNTGELFF	TGTGCCAGCACCGAACGGGGATTCAACACCGGGGAGCTGTTTTTT
TRBV7-2	TRBJ1-5	18	NA	NA	CASSLDSSLSLYNQPQHF	TGTGCCAGCAGCTTAGACAGCTCCCTTTCCCTTTACAATCAGCCCCAGCATTTT
TRBV7-9	TRBJ2-3	15	NA	NA	CASSPGSSKPDTQYF	TGTGCCAGCAGCCCGGGGAGTTCGAAGCCAGATACGCAGTATTTT
TRBV10-3	TRBJ1-1	15	NA	NA	CAISESAIRDTEAFF	TGTGCCATCAGTGAGTCAGCAATCCGGGACACTGAAGCTTTCTTT
TRBV27	TRBJ1-5	14	NA	NA	CASSYSQGTQPQHF	TGTGCCAGCAGTTACTCCCAGGGGACTCAGCCCCAGCATTTT
TRBV30	TRBJ2-1	16	NA	NA	CAWSAPQRRGNNEQFF	TGTGCCTGGAGTGCCCCCCAGCGCCGGGGAAACAATGAGCAGTTCTTC
TRBV2	TRBJ1-2	13	NA	NA	CASRMGQGYGYTF	TGTGCCAGCAGGATGGGGCAGGGCTATGGCTACACCTTC
TRBV7-6	TRBJ2-2	17	NA	TRBD2	CASSSRLAGLNTGELFF	TGTGCCAGCTCCTCGAGATTAGCGGGGCTTAACACCGGGGAGCTGTTTTTT
TRBV10-3	TRBJ1-1	12	NA	NA	CAISDEGPEAFF	TGTGCCATCAGTGATGAGGGCCCTGAAGCTTTCTTT
TRBV6-6	TRBJ2-7	13	NA	NA	CASRTGQKGEQYF	TGTGCCAGCAGGACAGGACAAAAAGGCGAGCAGTACTTC
TRBV4-1	TRBJ1-2	12	NA	NA	CASSQVGDGYTF	TGCGCCAGCAGCCAAGTAGGGGATGGCTACACCTTC
TRBV7-9	TRBJ2-3	14	NA	TRBD1	CASSLGGTGVTQYF	TGTGCCAGCAGCTTGGGCGGAACAGGGGTTACGCAGTATTTT
TRBV9	TRBJ1-2	14	NA	TRBD1	CASSAGQGGYGYTF	TGTGCCAGCAGCGCCGGACAGGGTGGCTATGGCTACACCTTC
TRBV27	TRBJ2-2	16	NA	TRBD1	CASSYSPGTGSGELFF	TGTGCCAGCAGTTATAGTCCCGGGACAGGGTCCGGGGAGCTGTTTTTT
TRBV20-1	TRBJ1-2	14	NA	NA	CSASSNRGNYGYTF	TGCAGTGCTAGTTCGAACCGGGGGAACTATGGCTACACCTTC
TRBV6-5	TRBJ1-4	13	NA	NA	CASRVDKQEKLFF	TGTGCCAGCAGGGTTGACAAGCAGGAAAAACTGTTTTTT
TRBV11-3	TRBJ2-7	20	NA	TRBD2	CASSPALAGVDSRDSYEQYF	TGTGCCAGCAGCCCCGCTCTAGCGGGAGTGGACAGTCGGGACTCCTACGAGCAGTACTTC
TRBV7-3	TRBJ1-1	15	once	NA	CASSFLDSLNTEAFF	TGTGCCAGCAGCTTCCTCGATAGCTTAAACACTGAAGCTTTCTTT
TRBV27	TRBJ2-7	15	NA	TRBD1	CASSLWTGPSYEQYF	TGTGCCAGCAGTTTATGGACAGGGCCATCCTACGAGCAGTACTTC
TRBV30	TRBJ1-5	15	NA	TRBD1	CAWGARQGRSEPQHF	TGTGCCTGGGGAGCCAGACAGGGAAGGTCGGAGCCCCAGCATTTT
TRBV19	TRBJ2-6	18	once	TRBD1	CASSTPFGTGAGANVLTF	TGTGCCAGTAGTACCCCCTTCGGGACAGGGGCTGGGGCCAACGTCCTGACTTTC
TRBV19	TRBJ1-4	15	NA	NA	CASSNRAANSEKLFF	TGTGCCAGTAGTAACAGGGCCGCTAACAGTGAAAAACTGTTTTTT